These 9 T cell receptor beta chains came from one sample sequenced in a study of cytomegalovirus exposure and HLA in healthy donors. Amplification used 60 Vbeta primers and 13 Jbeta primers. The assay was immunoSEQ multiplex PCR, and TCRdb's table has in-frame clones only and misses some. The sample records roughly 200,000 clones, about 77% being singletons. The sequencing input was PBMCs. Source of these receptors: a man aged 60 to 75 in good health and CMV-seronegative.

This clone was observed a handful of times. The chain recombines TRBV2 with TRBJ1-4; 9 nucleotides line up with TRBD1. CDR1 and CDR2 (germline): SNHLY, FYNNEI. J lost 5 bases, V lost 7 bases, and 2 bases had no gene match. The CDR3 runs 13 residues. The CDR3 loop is CASTGTGNEKLFF. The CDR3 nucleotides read TGTGCCAGCACTGGGACAGGGAATGAAAAACTGTTTTTT.

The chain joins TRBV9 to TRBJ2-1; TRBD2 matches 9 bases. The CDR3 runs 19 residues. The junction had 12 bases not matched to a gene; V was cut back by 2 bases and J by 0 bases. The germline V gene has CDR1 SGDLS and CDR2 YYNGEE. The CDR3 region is CASSVTGAWRGGSYNEQFF. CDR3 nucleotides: TGTGCCAGCAGCGTTACAGGGGCCTGGCGGGGGGGCTCCTACAATGAGCAGTTCTTC.

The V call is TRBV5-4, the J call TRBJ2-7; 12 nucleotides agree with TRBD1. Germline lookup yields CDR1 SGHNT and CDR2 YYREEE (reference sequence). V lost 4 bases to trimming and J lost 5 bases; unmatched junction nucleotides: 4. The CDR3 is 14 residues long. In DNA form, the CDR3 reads TGTGCCAGCAGCGAGGGACAGGGGGCAGACGAGCAGTACTTC. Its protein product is CASSEGQGADEQYF.

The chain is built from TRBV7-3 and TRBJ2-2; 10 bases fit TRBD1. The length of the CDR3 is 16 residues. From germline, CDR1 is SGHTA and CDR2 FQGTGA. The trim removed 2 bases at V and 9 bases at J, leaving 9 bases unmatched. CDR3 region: CASSLFGTGASRELFF. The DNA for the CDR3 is TGTGCCAGCAGCTTATTTGGGACAGGGGCGAGCAGGGAGCTGTTTTTT. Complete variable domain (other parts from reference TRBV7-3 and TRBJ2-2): GAGVSQTPSNKVTEKGKYVELRCDPISGHTALYWYRQSLGQGPEFLIYFQGTGAADDSGLPNDRFFAVRPEGSVSTLKIQRTERGDSAVYLCASSLFGTGASRELFFGEGSRLTVL.

The CDR3 DNA sequence: TGTGCCAGCAGCCCTTCGACAGGCCGAAGGGGGAACACCGGGGAGCTGTTTTTT. It specifies CASSPSTGRRGNTGELFF. The genes are TRBV14 and TRBJ2-2, with a tentative D call TRBD1 (6 bases). Deletions cut 4 bases from V and 1 base from J, with 19 bases between. The CDR3 has 18 residues. Germline V CDR1 and CDR2: SGHDN, FVKESK. Full variable domain (missing parts from reference TRBV14 and TRBJ2-2): EAGVTQFPSHSVIEKGQTVTLRCDPISGHDNLYWYRRVMGKEIKFLLHFVKESKQDESGMPNNRFLAERTGGTYSTLKVQPAELEDSGVYFCASSPSTGRRGNTGELFFGEGSRLTVL.

CDR3 protein: CASSGGVKETQYF. CDR3 in DNA: TGTGCCAGCAGCGGGGGAGTTAAAGAGACCCAGTACTTC. V usage is TRBV6-5 and J usage is TRBJ2-5; D may be TRBD2 (6 bases). The CDR3 extends over 13 amino acids. V was clipped by 6 bases and J by 3 bases, with 11 bases between them. Germline V gene sequence: CDR1 MNHEY, CDR2 SVGAGI.

CDR3 region: CAWSGTSRETQYF. Written as DNA, the CDR3 is TGTGCCTGGAGTGGTACTTCACGGGAGACCCAGTACTTC. The genes are TRBV30 and TRBJ2-5; no definite D call. CDR1 is GTSNPN, CDR2 SVGIG, per germline (reference sequence). The CDR3 contains 13 residues. With 1 base removed from V and 5 bases from J, the gap between germline ends came to 11 bases.

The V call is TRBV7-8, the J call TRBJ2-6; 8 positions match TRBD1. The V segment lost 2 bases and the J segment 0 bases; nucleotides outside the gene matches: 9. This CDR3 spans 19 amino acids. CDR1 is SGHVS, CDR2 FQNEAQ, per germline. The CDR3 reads CASSLLQGDWDSGANVLTF. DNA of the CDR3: TGTGCCAGCAGCTTATTACAGGGGGATTGGGACTCTGGGGCCAACGTCCTGACTTTC.

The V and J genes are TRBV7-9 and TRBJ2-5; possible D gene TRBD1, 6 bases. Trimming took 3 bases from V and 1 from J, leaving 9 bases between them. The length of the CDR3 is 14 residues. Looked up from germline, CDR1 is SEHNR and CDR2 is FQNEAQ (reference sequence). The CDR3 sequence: CASSFGTTQETQYF. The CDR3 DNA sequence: TGTGCCAGCAGCTTCGGGACAACCCAAGAGACCCAGTACTTC.